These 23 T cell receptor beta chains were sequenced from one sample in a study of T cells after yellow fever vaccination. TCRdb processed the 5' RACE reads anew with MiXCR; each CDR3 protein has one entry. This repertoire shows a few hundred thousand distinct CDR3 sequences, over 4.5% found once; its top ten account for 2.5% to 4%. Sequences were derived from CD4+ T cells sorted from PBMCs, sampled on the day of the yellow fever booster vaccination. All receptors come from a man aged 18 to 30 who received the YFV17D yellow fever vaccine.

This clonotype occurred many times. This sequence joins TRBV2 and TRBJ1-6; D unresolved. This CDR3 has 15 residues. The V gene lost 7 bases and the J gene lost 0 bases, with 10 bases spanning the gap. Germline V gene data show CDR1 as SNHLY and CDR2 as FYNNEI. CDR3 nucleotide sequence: TGTGCCAGCAATCCACCTCCCTCCTATAATTCACCCCTCCACTTT. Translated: CASNPPPSYNSPLHF.

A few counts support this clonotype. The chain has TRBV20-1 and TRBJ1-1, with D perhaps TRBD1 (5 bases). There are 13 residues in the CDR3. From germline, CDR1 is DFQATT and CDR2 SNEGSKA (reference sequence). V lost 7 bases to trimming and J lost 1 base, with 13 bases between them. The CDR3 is CSVADTTNTEAFF. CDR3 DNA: TGCAGTGTAGCGGACACGACGAACACTGAAGCTTTCTTT.

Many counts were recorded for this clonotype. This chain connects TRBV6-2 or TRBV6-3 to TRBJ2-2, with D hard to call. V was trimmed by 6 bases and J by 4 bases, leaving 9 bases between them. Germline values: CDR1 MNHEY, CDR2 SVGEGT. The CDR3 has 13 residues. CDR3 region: CASRPFSTGELFF. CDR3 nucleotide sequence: TGTGCCAGCAGACCTTTTAGCACCGGGGAGCTGTTTTTT.

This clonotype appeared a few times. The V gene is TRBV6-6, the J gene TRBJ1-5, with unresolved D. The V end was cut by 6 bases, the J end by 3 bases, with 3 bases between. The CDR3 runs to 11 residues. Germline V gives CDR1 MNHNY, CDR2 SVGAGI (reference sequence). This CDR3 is CASSANQPQHF. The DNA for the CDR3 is TGTGCCAGCAGCGCCAATCAGCCCCAGCATTTT.

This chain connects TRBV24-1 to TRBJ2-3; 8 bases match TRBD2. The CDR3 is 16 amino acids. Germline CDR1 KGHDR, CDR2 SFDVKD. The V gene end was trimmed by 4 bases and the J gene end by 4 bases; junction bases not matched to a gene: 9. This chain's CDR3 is CATSDPTPGGPDTQYF. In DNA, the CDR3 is TGTGCCACCAGTGACCCTACCCCGGGAGGGCCAGATACGCAGTATTTT.

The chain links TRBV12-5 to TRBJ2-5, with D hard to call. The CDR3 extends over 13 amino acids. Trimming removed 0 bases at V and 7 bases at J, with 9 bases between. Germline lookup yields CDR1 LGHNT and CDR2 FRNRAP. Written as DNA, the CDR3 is TGTGCTAGTGGTTTGGTAGCGCTGGGGACCCAGTACTTC. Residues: CASGLVALGTQYF.

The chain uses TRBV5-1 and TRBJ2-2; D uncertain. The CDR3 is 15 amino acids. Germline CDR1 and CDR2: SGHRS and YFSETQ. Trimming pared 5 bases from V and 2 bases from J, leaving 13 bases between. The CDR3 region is CASSSGRLNTGELFF. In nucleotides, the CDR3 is TGCGCCAGCAGTTCTGGGCGGTTAAACACCGGGGAGCTGTTTTTT.

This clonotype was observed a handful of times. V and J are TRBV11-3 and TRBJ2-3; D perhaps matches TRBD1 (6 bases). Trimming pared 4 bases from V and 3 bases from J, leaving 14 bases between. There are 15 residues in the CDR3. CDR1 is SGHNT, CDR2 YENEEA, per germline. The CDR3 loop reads CASSSGAGETDTQYF. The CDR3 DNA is TGTGCCAGCAGCTCTGGGGCAGGGGAAACAGATACGCAGTATTTT.

CDR3 protein: CASSSPGGGGGTDTQYF. The CDR3 nucleotides read TGTGCCAGCAGTTCCCCCGGTGGGGGAGGAGGCACAGATACGCAGTATTTT. The chain links TRBV28 to TRBJ2-3; tentatively, D is TRBD2 (6 bases). V gave up 4 bases and J gave up 1 base, with 18 bases separating them. Germline V lookup: CDR1 MDHEN, CDR2 SYDVKM. This CDR3 has 17 residues.

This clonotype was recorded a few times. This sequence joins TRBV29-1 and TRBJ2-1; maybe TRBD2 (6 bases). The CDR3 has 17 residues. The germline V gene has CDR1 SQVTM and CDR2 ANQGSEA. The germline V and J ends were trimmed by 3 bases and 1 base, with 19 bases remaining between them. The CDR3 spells CSVESLALRSSYNEQFF. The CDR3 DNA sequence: TGCAGCGTTGAGTCTCTAGCGCTACGAAGTTCCTACAATGAGCAGTTCTTC.

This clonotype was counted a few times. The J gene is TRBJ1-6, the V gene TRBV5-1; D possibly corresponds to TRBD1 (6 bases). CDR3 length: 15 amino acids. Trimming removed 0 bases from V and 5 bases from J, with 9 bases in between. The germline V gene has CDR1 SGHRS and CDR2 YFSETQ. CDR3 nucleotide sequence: TGCGCCAGCAGCTTGGGCACAGGGAATAATTCACCCCTCCACTTT. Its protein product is CASSLGTGNNSPLHF.

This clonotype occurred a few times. The CDR3 region has the DNA TGTGCCAGCACCCTTGGGCCGGGCACAGATACGCAGTATTTT. Translation: CASTLGPGTDTQYF. The rearrangement links TRBV28 to TRBJ2-3; D ambiguous. CDR1 and CDR2 (germline): MDHEN, SYDVKM. V gave up 7 bases and J gave up 1 base, with 12 bases separating them. The CDR3 runs 14 residues.

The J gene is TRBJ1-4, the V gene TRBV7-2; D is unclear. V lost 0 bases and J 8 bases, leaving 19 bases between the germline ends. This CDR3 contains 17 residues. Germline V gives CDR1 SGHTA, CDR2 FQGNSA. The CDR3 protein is CASSLAMGRAPGEKLFF. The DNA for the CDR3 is TGTGCCAGCAGCTTAGCGATGGGGAGAGCACCCGGGGAAAAACTGTTTTTT.

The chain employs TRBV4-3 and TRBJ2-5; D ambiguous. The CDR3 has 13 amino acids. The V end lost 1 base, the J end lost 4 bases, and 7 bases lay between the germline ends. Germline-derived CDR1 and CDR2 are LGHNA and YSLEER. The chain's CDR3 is CASSQVATETQYF. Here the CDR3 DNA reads TGCGCCAGCAGCCAAGTTGCGACAGAGACCCAGTACTTC.

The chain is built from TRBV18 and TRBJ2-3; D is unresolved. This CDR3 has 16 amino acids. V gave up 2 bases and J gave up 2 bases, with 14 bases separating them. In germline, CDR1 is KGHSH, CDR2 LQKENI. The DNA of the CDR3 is TGTGCCAGCTCACCAGGAGTCGCGGCCCTCACAGATACGCAGTATTTT. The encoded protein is CASSPGVAALTDTQYF.

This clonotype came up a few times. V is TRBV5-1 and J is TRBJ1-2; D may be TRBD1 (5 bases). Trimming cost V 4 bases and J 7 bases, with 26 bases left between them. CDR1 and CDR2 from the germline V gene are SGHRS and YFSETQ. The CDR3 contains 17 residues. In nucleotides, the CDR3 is TGCGCCAGCAGCCTAGGAGGAACCGGGACGGGAGTGGGTGGCTACACCTTC. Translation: CASSLGGTGTGVGGYTF.

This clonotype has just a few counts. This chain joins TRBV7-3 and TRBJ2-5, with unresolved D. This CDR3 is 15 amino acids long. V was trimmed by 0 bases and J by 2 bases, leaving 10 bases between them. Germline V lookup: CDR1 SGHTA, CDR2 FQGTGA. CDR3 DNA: TGTGCCAGCAGCTTAACGCGTGGACCGCAAGAGACCCAGTACTTC. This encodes CASSLTRGPQETQYF.

The CDR3 coding sequence is TGTGCCAGCAGCTTAGTACTCTCCGGGACAGGGCTAACCGTCCTGACTTTC. As protein: CASSLVLSGTGLTVLTF. The chain has TRBV11-1 and TRBJ2-6, with 9 bases fitting TRBD1. This CDR3 has 17 amino acids. Trimming at V came to 1 base and at J to 12 bases, leaving 13 bases not matched to a gene. Germline V lookup: CDR1 SGHAT, CDR2 FQDESV (reference sequence). The whole variable domain, remainder taken from reference TRBV11-1 and TRBJ2-6, is EAEVAQSPRYKITEKSQAVAFWCDPISGHATLYWYRQILGQGPELLVQFQDESVVDDSQLPKDRFSAERLKGVDSTLKIQPAELGDSAMYLCASSLVLSGTGLTVLTFGAGSRLTVL.

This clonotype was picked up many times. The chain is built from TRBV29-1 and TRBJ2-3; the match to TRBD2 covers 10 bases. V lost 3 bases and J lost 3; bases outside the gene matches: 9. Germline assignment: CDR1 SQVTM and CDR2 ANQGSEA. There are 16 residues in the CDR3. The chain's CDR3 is CSVDPGSGGVTDTQYF. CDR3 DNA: TGCAGCGTTGATCCCGGGAGCGGGGGGGTTACAGATACGCAGTATTTT.

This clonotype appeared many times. CDR3 loop: CASSIDGFSYEQYF. The CDR3 nucleotides read TGTGCCAGCAGCATCGACGGATTCTCCTACGAGCAGTACTTC. The gene calls are TRBV6-2 or TRBV6-3 and TRBJ2-7; D is uncertain. Germline-derived CDR1 and CDR2 are MNHEY and SVGEGT. There are 14 residues in the CDR3. V lost 6 bases, J lost 0 bases, and 12 bases lay in between.

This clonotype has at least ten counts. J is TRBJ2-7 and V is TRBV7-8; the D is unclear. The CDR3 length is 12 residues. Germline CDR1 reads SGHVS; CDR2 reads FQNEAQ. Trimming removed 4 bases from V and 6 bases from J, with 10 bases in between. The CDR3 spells CASSWASGEQYV. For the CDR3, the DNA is TGTGCCAGCAGCTGGGCCTCTGGCGAGCAGTACGTC.

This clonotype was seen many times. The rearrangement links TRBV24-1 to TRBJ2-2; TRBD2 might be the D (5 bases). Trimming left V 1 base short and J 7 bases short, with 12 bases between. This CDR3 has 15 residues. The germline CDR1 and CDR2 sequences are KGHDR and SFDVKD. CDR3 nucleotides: TGTGCCACCAGTGATTTCTCGGGGTACGACGGGGAGCTGTTTTTT. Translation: CATSDFSGYDGELFF.

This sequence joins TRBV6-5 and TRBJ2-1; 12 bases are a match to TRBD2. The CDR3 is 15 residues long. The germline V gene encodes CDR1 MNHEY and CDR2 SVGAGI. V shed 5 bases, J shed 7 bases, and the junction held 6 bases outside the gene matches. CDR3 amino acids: CASSKGLAGPNEQFF. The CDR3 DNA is TGTGCCAGCAGTAAAGGACTAGCGGGGCCGAATGAGCAGTTCTTC.